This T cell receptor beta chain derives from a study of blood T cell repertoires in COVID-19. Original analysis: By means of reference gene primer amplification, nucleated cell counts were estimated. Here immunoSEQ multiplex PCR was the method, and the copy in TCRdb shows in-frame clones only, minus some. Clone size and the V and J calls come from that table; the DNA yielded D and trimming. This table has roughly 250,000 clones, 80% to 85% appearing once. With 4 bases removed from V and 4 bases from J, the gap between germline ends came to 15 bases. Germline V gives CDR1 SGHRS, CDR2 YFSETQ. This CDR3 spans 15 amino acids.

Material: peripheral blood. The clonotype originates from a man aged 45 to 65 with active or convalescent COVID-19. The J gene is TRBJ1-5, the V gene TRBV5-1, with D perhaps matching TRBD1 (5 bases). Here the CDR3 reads CASSASTGVNQPQHF. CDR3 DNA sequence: TGCGCCAGCAGCGCTTCAACAGGTGTTAATCAGCCCCAGCATTTT. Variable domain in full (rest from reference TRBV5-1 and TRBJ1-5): KAGVTQTPRYLIKTRGQQVTLSCSPISGHRSVSWYQQTPGQGLQFLFEYFSETQRNKGNFPGRFSGRQFSNSRSEMNVSTLELGDSALYLCASSASTGVNQPQHFGDGTRLSIL.